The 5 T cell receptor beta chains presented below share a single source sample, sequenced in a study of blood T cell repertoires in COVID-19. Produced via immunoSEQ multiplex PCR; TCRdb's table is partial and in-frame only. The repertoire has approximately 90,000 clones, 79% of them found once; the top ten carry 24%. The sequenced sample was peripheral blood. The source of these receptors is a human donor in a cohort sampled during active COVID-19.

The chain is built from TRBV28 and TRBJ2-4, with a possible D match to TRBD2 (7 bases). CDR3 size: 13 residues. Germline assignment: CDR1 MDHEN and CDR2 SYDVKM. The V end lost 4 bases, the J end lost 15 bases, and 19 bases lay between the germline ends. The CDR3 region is CASSSRGGGRRYF. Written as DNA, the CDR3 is TGTGCCAGCAGTTCCCGAGGGGGGGGGCGGCGGTACTTC.

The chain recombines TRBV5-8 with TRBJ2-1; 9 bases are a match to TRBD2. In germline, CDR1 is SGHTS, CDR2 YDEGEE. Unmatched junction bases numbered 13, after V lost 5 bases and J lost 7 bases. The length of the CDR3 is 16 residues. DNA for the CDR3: TGTGCCAGCAGACTCAAGGGGACTAGCTTTGGGAATGAGCAGTTCTTC. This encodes CASRLKGTSFGNEQFF.

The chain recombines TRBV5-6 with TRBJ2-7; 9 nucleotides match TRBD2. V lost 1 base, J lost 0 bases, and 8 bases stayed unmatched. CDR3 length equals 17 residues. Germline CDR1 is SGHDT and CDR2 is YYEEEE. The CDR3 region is CASSLSLAGEPSYEQYF. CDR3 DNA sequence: TGTGCCAGCAGCTTGTCATTAGCGGGAGAACCCTCCTACGAGCAGTACTTC.

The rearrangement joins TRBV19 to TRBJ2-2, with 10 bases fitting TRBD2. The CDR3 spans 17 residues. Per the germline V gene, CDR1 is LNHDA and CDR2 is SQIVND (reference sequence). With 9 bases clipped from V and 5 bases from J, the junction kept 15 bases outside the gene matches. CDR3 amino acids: CASSGAGGLLGTGELFF. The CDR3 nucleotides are TGTGCCAGCTCGGGAGCGGGGGGGTTGCTGGGGACCGGGGAGCTGTTTTTT.

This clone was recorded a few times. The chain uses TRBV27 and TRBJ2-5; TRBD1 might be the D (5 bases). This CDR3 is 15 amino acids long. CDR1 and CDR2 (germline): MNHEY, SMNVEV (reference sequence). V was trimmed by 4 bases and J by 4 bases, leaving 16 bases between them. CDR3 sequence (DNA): TGTGCCAGCAGTTCCCGACAGATCACGGGAGAGACCCAGTACTTC. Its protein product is CASSSRQITGETQYF.